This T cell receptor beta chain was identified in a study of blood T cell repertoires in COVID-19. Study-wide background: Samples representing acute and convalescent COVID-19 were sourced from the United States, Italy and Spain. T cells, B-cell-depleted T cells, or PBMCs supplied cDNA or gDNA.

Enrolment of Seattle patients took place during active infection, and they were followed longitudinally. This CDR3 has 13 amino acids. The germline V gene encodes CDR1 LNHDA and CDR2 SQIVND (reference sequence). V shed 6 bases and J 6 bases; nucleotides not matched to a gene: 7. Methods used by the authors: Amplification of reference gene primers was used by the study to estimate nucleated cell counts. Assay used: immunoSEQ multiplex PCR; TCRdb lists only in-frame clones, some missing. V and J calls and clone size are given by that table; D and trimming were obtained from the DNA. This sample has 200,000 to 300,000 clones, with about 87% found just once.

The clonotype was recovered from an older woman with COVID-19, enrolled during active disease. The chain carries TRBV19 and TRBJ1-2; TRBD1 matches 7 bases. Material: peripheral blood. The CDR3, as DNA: TGTGCCAGTAGACCGACGGGGACAGATGGCTACACCTTC. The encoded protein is CASRPTGTDGYTF.